What follows are 9 T cell receptor beta chains derived from one specimen sequenced in a study of CXCR4 blockade with PD-1 therapy in pancreatic cancer. Here immunoSEQ multiplex PCR was the method, and the copy in TCRdb shows in-frame clones only, minus some. The profile shows 5,000 or so clones, about half of them singletons. Input material: tumor tissue. The receptors stem from a human donor with pancreatic ductal adenocarcinoma.

The rearrangement uses TRBV2 and TRBJ2-1; no firm D call. The CDR3 length is 13 residues. Trimming cost V 5 bases and J 4 bases, with 9 bases left between them. In germline, CDR1 is SNHLY, CDR2 FYNNEI. Written as DNA, the CDR3 is TGTGCCAGCAGTTTCATCCAGTACAATGAGCAGTTCTTC. This sequence encodes CASSFIQYNEQFF.

The gene calls are TRBV30 and TRBJ1-2, with D possibly matching TRBD1 (5 bases). Germline V lookup: CDR1 GTSNPN, CDR2 SVGIG (reference sequence). The CDR3 loop spans 12 amino acids. The V end was cut by 1 base, the J end by 6 bases, with 9 bases between. The DNA for the CDR3 is TGTGCCTGGAGTGGAATGGGGGATGGCTACACCTTC. It codes for CAWSGMGDGYTF.

This sequence joins TRBV15 and TRBJ2-3, with D perhaps TRBD1 (6 bases). V dropped 1 base and J dropped 3 bases, with 14 bases sitting between them. CDR3 length equals 16 residues. CDR1 and CDR2 (germline): LNHNV, YYDKDF (reference sequence). The CDR3 here is CATSRAGSRGTDTQYF. The CDR3 nucleotides read TGTGCCACCAGCAGAGCAGGCTCAAGGGGGACAGATACGCAGTATTTT.

This clone was picked up a small number of times. This chain connects TRBV6-8 to TRBJ2-2; 7 positions match TRBD1. Trimming at V came to 9 bases and at J to 5 bases, leaving 12 bases not matched to a gene. The germline V gene has CDR1 MNHGY and CDR2 SAAAGT. CDR3 length: 15 amino acids. CDR3 residues: CASSDRDLGTGELFF. The CDR3 bases are TGTGCCAGTAGCGACAGGGATCTAGGGACCGGGGAGCTGTTTTTT.

This clone was seen only once. V usage is TRBV29-1 and J usage is TRBJ2-3; D assignment may be TRBD1 or TRBD2 (5 bases each). With 3 bases removed from V and 6 bases from J, the gap between germline ends came to 10 bases. This CDR3 comprises 12 residues. The germline gives CDR1 SQVTM, CDR2 ANQGSEA. The CDR3 protein is CSVDTGPDTQYF. DNA of the CDR3: TGCAGCGTTGATACGGGGCCCGATACGCAGTATTTT.

V usage is TRBV19 and J usage is TRBJ1-3; no clear D gene. V was clipped by 1 base and J by 0 bases, with 10 bases between them. The CDR3 totals 16 residues. Germline assignment: CDR1 LNHDA and CDR2 SQIVND (reference sequence). The chain's CDR3 is CASSIVAGGSGNTIYF. The CDR3 region has the DNA TGTGCCAGTAGTATAGTAGCGGGAGGCTCTGGAAACACCATATATTTT. The variable domain in full, with the rest retrieved from reference TRBV19 and TRBJ1-3, is DGGITQSPKYLFRKEGQNVTLSCEQNLNHDAMYWYRQDPGQGLRLIYYSQIVNDFQKGDIAEGYSVSREKKESFPLTVTSAQKNPTAFYLCASSIVAGGSGNTIYFGEGSWLTVV.

The gene calls are TRBV19 and TRBJ1-4; D unresolved. Per germline, CDR1 LNHDA and CDR2 SQIVND (reference sequence). Trimming cost V 3 bases and J 9 bases, with 20 bases left between them. This CDR3 contains 16 residues. This CDR3 is CASSILPSDDPQKLFF. As DNA, the CDR3 is TGTGCCAGTAGTATCCTCCCCAGTGACGACCCTCAAAAACTGTTTTTT.

This clone turned up a few times. The genes are TRBV4-1 and TRBJ1-4, with D unresolved. Germline V gene data show CDR1 as MGHRA and CDR2 as YSYEKL. V was shortened by 1 base and J by 0 bases, with 9 bases between the two germline ends. This CDR3 comprises 16 residues. CDR3 sequence: CASSQGTTATNEKLFF. In DNA, the CDR3 is TGCGCCAGCAGCCAAGGGACGACGGCAACTAATGAAAAACTGTTTTTT.

V and J are TRBV28 and TRBJ2-2; perhaps TRBD2 as D (5 bases). Germline V CDR1 and CDR2: MDHEN, SYDVKM. The V gene lost 7 bases and the J gene lost 6 bases, with 9 bases spanning the gap. This CDR3 is built from 12 residues. The CDR3 DNA reads as TGTGCCAGCATGAGACTATCCGGGGAGCTGTTTTTT. Translated, it gives CASMRLSGELFF.